These T cell receptor beta chains were read from a single sample in a study of blood T cells in healthy people across ages. TCRdb re-called the 5' RACE reads through MiXCR, storing one row per CDR3 protein. The repertoire consists of about 640,000 distinct CDR3 sequences, with around three fifths occurring once and the leading ten covering approximately 40%. The sequenced sample consisted of blood. These receptors all come from a man between 60 and 70 years old in good health. Each CDR3 is given with its conserved first and last residue. The order of the fields is V gene, J gene, clone size, D gene, CDR3 protein, CDR3 DNA. The D gene is left open where the match is weak. Some rows mark clone size as missing; the rest say once, few, many or name a class of expanded clone.

TRBV29-1	TRBJ1-2	-	-	CSVLLGNYGYTF	TGCAGCGTCCTCTTGGGTAACTATGGCTACACCTTC
TRBV29-1	TRBJ2-5	-	TRBD1	CSVTTGGGETQYF	TGCAGCGTCACGACAGGGGGCGGGGAGACCCAGTACTTC
TRBV24-1	TRBJ2-5	few	TRBD1	CATSDPPGQGKRETQYF	TGTGCCACCAGTGACCCCCCCGGACAGGGAAAAAGGGAGACCCAGTACTTC
TRBV2	TRBJ2-1	-	TRBD1	CASLSRDSQYNEQFF	TGTGCCAGCCTCTCCCGGGACAGCCAGTACAATGAGCAGTTCTTC
TRBV5-1	TRBJ1-6	-	-	CASSGGAPNSPLHF	TGCGCCAGCAGCGGAGGGGCCCCTAATTCACCCCTCCACTTT
TRBV20-1	TRBJ2-3	-	TRBD2	CSAQGLAGVTDTQYF	TGCAGTGCTCAGGGACTAGCGGGGGTCACAGATACGCAGTATTTT
TRBV20-1	TRBJ2-7	few	TRBD2	CSARNAASGAAYEQYF	TGCAGTGCTAGAAATGCCGCTAGCGGGGCGGCCTACGAGCAGTACTTC
TRBV20-1	TRBJ2-1	-	-	CSAGSIGTALNEQFF	TGCAGTGCTGGTTCGATCGGGACCGCCCTCAATGAGCAGTTCTTC
TRBV25-1	TRBJ1-4	-	-	CASSAFSGPSNEKLFF	TGTGCCAGCAGTGCATTCTCCGGGCCCTCTAATGAAAAACTGTTTTTT
TRBV20-1	TRBJ2-5	-	-	CSASRLVGETQYF	TGCAGTGCTAGTCGGCTAGTTGGGGAGACCCAGTACTTC
TRBV4-2	TRBJ2-1	-	-	CASSPQLVHTDWGEQFF	TGTGCCAGCAGCCCCCAACTAGTGCATACTGACTGGGGTGAGCAGTTCTTC
TRBV2	TRBJ1-2	-	TRBD1	CASSPRRTGVAYGYTF	TGTGCCAGCAGTCCTCGTCGGACAGGGGTTGCCTATGGCTACACCTTC
TRBV2	TRBJ2-1	few	-	CASRGRVYNEQFF	TGTGCCAGCAGGGGGCGAGTCTACAATGAGCAGTTCTTC
TRBV6-1	TRBJ2-7	-	TRBD2	CASRPSGGTWEQYF	TGTGCCAGCAGACCGAGCGGGGGGACCTGGGAGCAGTACTTC
TRBV6-5	TRBJ2-3	few	-	CASSIQGGSTDTQYF	TGTGCCAGCAGTATCCAGGGTGGGAGCACAGATACGCAGTATTTT
TRBV29-1	TRBJ2-5	many	-	CSVLQGGETQYF	TGCAGCGTTCTCCAGGGTGGAGAGACCCAGTACTTC
TRBV7-9	TRBJ2-7	few	-	CASSPEALGEQYF	TGTGCCAGCAGCCCCGAGGCCCTAGGCGAGCAGTACTTC
TRBV12-3/TRBV12-4	TRBJ2-7	-	TRBD2	CASSLRRRSGSSYEQYF	TGTGCTAGCAGCCTACGCCGGCGAAGCGGGAGCTCCTACGAGCAGTACTTC
TRBV10-3	TRBJ1-4	-	-	CAISERGAVSSTNEKLFF	TGTGCCATCAGTGAGCGAGGGGCCGTGAGTTCGACTAATGAAAAACTGTTTTTT
TRBV20-1	TRBJ1-2	few	TRBD1	CSASQGARNGYTF	TGCAGTGCCTCTCAGGGGGCGCGGAATGGCTACACCTTC
TRBV10-3	TRBJ2-5	-	TRBD2	CAISGQTRGGLETQYF	TGTGCCATCAGTGGGCAAACCCGGGGGGGCCTAGAGACCCAGTACTTC
TRBV29-1	TRBJ2-7	-	-	CSVELAYEQYF	TGCAGCGTTGAACTGGCCTACGAGCAGTACTTC
TRBV12-3/TRBV12-4	TRBJ2-5	-	-	CASRVGQDNRRETQYF	TGTGCCAGCAGGGTCGGGCAGGACAACAGGAGAGAGACCCAGTACTTC
TRBV20-1	TRBJ2-1	-	TRBD2	CSAPSGGAWYNEQFF	TGCAGTGCTCCGAGCGGGGGGGCCTGGTACAATGAGCAGTTCTTC
TRBV11-2	TRBJ2-1	-	TRBD1	CASSLSGQGDNEQFF	TGTGCCAGCAGCTTATCGGGGCAGGGGGACAATGAGCAGTTCTTC
TRBV13	TRBJ1-4	-	-	CASSLGGTGLNEKLFF	TGTGCCAGCAGCTTAGGAGGGACGGGTCTCAATGAAAAACTGTTTTTT
TRBV18	TRBJ2-5	-	-	CASSPVNRETQYF	TGTGCCAGCTCACCAGTCAATAGGGAGACCCAGTACTTC
TRBV7-2	TRBJ2-7	-	-	CASSLARTGNEQYF	TGTGCCAGCAGCTTAGCGCGAACAGGGAACGAGCAGTACTTC
TRBV29-1	TRBJ2-7	-	TRBD1	CSVGKQGAGEQYF	TGCAGCGTTGGAAAACAGGGGGCTGGTGAGCAGTACTTC
TRBV20-1	TRBJ2-4	-	-	CSARLEPLAKNIQYF	TGCAGTGCTAGACTAGAACCACTAGCCAAAAACATTCAGTACTTC
TRBV6-6	TRBJ2-1	-	TRBD2	CASDSGGARNEQFF	TGTGCCAGCGATAGCGGGGGGGCGAGGAATGAGCAGTTCTTC
TRBV27	TRBJ1-1	once	-	CASKGQGRVTTEAFF	TGTGCCAGCAAGGGGCAGGGACGAGTTACCACTGAAGCTTTCTTT
TRBV28	TRBJ1-2	-	-	CLTSRDYANYGYTF	TGTCTAACCAGCAGGGATTACGCTAACTATGGCTACACCTTC
TRBV7-9	TRBJ2-5	-	TRBD1	CASSERTGGFQETQYF	TGTGCCAGCAGCGAGCGGACAGGGGGCTTCCAAGAGACCCAGTACTTC
TRBV20-1	TRBJ2-5	few	-	CSSAGSRVGTQYF	TGCAGTTCCGCGGGATCGAGGGTCGGGACCCAGTACTTC
TRBV12-3/TRBV12-4	TRBJ2-5	-	-	CANQPDQETQYF	TGTGCCAACCAACCGGACCAAGAGACCCAGTACTTC
TRBV6-6	TRBJ1-5	-	TRBD1	CASSLKQGAGQPQHF	TGTGCCAGCAGCCTAAAACAGGGGGCAGGTCAGCCCCAGCATTTT
TRBV9	TRBJ1-2	-	-	CASSPPWAADYGYTF	TGTGCCAGCAGCCCCCCTTGGGCTGCGGACTATGGCTACACCTTC
TRBV20-1	TRBJ2-1	-	-	CSARQDYNEQFF	TGCAGTGCTAGACAGGACTACAATGAGCAGTTCTTC
TRBV7-3	TRBJ2-6	once	-	CASSSSSVGANVLTF	TGTGCCAGCAGCAGCTCTAGCGTTGGGGCCAACGTCCTGACTTTC
TRBV10-3	TRBJ2-5	few	-	CAISEQVEETQYF	TGTGCCATCAGTGAACAGGTAGAAGAGACCCAGTACTTC
TRBV18	TRBJ1-1	-	TRBD1	CASSPRQGHTEAFF	TGTGCCAGCTCACCCCGACAGGGGCACACTGAAGCTTTCTTT
TRBV3-1	TRBJ2-4	-	TRBD1	CASSPSGTGAQYF	TGTGCCAGCAGCCCCTCCGGGACAGGGGCGCAGTACTTC
TRBV7-8	TRBJ2-3	-	-	CASQGGGLSTDTQYF	TGTGCCAGTCAGGGAGGGGGGCTGTCCACAGATACGCAGTATTTT
TRBV7-9	TRBJ2-3	-	-	CASMGRSTDTQYF	TGTGCCAGCATGGGTCGTAGCACAGATACGCAGTATTTT
TRBV9	TRBJ1-2	-	-	CASSVKREKGYGYTF	TGTGCCAGCAGCGTGAAAAGGGAAAAGGGCTATGGCTACACCTTC
TRBV25-1	TRBJ1-4	-	-	CASSVGGGKLFF	TGTGCCAGCAGTGTCGGGGGCGGAAAACTGTTTTTT
TRBV2	TRBJ2-7	many	-	CASSEVWQQYF	TGTGCCAGCAGTGAGGTGTGGCAGCAGTACTTC
TRBV11-2	TRBJ1-4	-	-	CASSAQAFGEKLFF	TGTGCCAGCAGCGCCCAGGCCTTTGGCGAAAAACTGTTTTTT
TRBV2	TRBJ2-7	-	-	CASSEGQLYF	TGTGCCAGCAGTGAAGGACAGTTGTACTTC
TRBV27	TRBJ2-7	-	TRBD1	CASSLQGTGPYEQYF	TGTGCCAGCAGTTTACAGGGGACAGGTCCCTACGAGCAGTACTTC
TRBV7-9	TRBJ1-2	-	TRBD1	CASSRGDRDSGYTF	TGTGCCAGCAGCCGCGGAGACAGGGACTCTGGCTACACCTTC
TRBV20-1	TRBJ2-1	-	TRBD2	CSADFGLAAGNEQFF	TGCAGTGCCGATTTCGGGCTAGCGGCGGGCAATGAGCAGTTCTTC
TRBV5-1	TRBJ2-1	once	TRBD2	CASGRSGEGPNEQFF	TGCGCCAGCGGCCGAAGCGGGGAGGGCCCCAATGAGCAGTTCTTC